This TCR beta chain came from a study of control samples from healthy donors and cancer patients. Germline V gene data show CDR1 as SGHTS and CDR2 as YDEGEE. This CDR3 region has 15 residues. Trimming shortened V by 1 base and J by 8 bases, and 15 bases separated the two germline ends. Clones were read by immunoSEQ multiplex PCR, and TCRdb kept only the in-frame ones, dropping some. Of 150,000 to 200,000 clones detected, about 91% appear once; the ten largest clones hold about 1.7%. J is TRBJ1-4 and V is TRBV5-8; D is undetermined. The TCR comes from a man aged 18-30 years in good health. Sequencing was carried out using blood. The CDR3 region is CASSLYPDGLEKLFF. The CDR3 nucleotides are TGTGCCAGCAGCTTGTACCCGGACGGACTCGAAAAACTGTTTTTT.